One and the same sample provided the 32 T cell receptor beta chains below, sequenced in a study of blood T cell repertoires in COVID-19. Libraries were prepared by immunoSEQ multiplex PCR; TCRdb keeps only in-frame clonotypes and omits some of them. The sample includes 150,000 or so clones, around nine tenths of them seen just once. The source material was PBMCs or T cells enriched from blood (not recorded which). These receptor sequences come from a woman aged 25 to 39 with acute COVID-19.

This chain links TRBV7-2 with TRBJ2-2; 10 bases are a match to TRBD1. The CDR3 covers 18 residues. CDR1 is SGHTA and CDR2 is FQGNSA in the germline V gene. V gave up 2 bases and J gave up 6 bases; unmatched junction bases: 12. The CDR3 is CASSLKRGTGVYPGELFF. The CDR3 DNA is TGTGCCAGCAGCTTAAAGCGGGGGACAGGGGTTTATCCCGGGGAGCTGTTTTTT.

Here the CDR3 reads CASSPTGTGQPQHF. CDR3 sequence (DNA): TGTGCCAGCAGCCCTACAGGTACCGGTCAGCCCCAGCATTTT. This chain joins TRBV25-1 and TRBJ1-5, with a tentative D call TRBD1 (5 bases). The germline V and J ends were trimmed by 6 bases and 6 bases, with 15 bases remaining between them. The CDR3 sequence is 14 residues long. Germline CDR1 and CDR2: MGHDK and SYGVNS.

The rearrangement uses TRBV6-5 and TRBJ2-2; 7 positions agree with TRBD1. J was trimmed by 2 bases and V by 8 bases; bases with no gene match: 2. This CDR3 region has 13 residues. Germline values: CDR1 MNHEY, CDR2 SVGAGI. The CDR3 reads CASRDSNTGELFF. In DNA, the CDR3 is TGTGCCAGCCGGGACAGCAACACCGGGGAGCTGTTTTTT.

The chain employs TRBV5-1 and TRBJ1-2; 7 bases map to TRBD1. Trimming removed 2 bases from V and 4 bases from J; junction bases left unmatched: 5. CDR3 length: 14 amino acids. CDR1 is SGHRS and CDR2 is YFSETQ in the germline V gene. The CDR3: CASSLGGQPYGYTF. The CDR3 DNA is TGCGCCAGCAGCTTAGGGGGACAGCCCTATGGCTACACCTTC.

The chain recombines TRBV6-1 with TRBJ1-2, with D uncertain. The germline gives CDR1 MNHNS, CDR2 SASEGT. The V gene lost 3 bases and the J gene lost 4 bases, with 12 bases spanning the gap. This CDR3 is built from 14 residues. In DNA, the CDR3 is TGTGCCAGCAGTGACCGGTGGGAGGGCTATGGCTACACCTTC. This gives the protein CASSDRWEGYGYTF.

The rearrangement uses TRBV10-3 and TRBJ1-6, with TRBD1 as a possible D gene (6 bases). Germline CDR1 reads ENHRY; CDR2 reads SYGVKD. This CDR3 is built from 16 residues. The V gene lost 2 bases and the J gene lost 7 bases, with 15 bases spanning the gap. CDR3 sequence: CAISEGLQGGNSPLHF. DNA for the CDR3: TGTGCCATCAGTGAGGGGTTACAGGGCGGAAATTCACCCCTCCACTTT.

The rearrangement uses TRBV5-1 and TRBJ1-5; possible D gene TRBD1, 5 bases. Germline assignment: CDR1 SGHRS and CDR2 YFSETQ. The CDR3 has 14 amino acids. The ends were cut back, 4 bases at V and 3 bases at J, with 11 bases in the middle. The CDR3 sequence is CASSEGDSNQPQHF. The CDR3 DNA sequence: TGCGCCAGCAGCGAAGGGGATTCCAATCAGCCCCAGCATTTT.

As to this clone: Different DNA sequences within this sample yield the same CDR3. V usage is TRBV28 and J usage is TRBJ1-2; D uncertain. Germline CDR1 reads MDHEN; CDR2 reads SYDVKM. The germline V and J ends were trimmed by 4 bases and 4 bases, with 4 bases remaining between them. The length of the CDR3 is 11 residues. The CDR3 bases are TGTGCCAGCAGTTCGGTCTATGGCTACACCTTC. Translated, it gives CASSSVYGYTF.

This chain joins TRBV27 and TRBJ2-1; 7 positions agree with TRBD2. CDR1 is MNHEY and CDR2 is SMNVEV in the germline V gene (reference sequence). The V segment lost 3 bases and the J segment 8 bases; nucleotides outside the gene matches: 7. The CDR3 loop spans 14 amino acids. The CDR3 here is CASSFREGRDEQFF. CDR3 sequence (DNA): TGTGCCAGCAGTTTCAGGGAGGGAAGGGATGAGCAGTTCTTC.

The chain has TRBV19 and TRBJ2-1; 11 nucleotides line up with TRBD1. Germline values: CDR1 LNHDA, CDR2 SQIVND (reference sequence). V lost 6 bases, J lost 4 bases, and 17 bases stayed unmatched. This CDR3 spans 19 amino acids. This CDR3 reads CASSTPLGAGTGGYNEQFF. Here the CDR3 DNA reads TGTGCCAGTAGCACTCCCCTAGGGGCCGGGACAGGGGGGTACAATGAGCAGTTCTTC.

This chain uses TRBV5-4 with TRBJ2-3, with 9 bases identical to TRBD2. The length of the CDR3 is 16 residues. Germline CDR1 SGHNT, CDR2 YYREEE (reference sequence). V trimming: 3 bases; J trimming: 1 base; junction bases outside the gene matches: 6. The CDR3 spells CASSSTVAGGTDTQYF. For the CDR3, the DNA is TGTGCCAGCAGCTCGACCGTAGCGGGAGGCACAGATACGCAGTATTTT.

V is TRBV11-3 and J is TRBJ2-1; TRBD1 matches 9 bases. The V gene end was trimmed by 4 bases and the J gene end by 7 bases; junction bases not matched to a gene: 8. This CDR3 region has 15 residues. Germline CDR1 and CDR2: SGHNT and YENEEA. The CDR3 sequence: CASSSPGQGWNEQFF. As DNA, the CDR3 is TGTGCCAGCAGCTCCCCGGGACAGGGCTGGAATGAGCAGTTCTTC.

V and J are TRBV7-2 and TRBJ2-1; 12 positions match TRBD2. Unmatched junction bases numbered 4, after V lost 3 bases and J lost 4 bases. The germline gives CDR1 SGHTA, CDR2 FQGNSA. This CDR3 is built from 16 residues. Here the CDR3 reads CASSFETSGGYNEQFF. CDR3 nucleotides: TGTGCCAGCAGCTTCGAGACTAGCGGGGGATACAATGAGCAGTTCTTC. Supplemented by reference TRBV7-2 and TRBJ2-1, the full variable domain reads GAGVSQSPSNKVTEKGKDVELRCDPISGHTALYWYRQSLGQGLEFLIYFQGNSAPDKSGLPSDRFSAERTGGSVSTLTIQRTQQEDSAVYLCASSFETSGGYNEQFFGPGTRLTVL.

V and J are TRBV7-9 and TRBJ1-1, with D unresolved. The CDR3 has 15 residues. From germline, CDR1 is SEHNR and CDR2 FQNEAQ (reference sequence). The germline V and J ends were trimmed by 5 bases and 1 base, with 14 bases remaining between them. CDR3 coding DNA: TGTGCCAGCAGCCGCCGCCGAGTCGAGAACACTGAAGCTTTCTTT. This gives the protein CASSRRRVENTEAFF.

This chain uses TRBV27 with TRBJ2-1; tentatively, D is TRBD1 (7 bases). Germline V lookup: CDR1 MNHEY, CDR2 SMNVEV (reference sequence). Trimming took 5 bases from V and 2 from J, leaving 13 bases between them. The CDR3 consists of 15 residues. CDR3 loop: CASSPGGITYNEQFF. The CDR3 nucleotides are TGTGCCAGCAGTCCAGGGGGGATTACCTACAATGAGCAGTTCTTC.

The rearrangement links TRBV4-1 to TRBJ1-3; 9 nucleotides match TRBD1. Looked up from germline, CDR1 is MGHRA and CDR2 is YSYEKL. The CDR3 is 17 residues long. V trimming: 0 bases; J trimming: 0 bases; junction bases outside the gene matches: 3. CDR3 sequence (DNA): TGCGCCAGCAGCCAAGAGACAGGGGGACGCTCTGGAAACACCATATATTTT. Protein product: CASSQETGGRSGNTIYF.

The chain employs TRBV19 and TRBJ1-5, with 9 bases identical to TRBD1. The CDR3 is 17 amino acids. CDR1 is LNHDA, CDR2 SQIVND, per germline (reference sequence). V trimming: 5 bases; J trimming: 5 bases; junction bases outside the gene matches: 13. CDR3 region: CASSLPPGQGLYQPQHF. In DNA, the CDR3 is TGTGCCAGTAGTCTGCCTCCGGGACAGGGTTTATATCAGCCCCAGCATTTT.

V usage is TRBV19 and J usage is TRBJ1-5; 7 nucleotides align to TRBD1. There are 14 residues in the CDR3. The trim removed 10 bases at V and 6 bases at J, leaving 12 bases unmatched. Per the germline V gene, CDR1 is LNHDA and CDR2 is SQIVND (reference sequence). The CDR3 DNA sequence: TGTGCCACCTCAGAGGGCAGGGGGTTTCAGCCCCAGCATTTT. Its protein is CATSEGRGFQPQHF.

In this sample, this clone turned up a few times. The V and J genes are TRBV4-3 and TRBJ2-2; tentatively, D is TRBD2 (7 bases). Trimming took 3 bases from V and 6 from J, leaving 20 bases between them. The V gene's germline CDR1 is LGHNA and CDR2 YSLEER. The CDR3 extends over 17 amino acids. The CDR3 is CASSHPKWGGSAGELFF. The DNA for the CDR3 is TGCGCCAGCAGCCACCCCAAGTGGGGGGGCAGCGCCGGGGAGCTGTTTTTT.

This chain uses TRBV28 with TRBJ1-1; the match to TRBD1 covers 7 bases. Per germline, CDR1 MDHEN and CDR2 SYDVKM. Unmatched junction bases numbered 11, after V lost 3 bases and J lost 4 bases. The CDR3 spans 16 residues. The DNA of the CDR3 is TGTGCCAGCAGTTTTTCTCGACAGGGTTTGGCCACTGAAGCTTTCTTT. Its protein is CASSFSRQGLATEAFF.

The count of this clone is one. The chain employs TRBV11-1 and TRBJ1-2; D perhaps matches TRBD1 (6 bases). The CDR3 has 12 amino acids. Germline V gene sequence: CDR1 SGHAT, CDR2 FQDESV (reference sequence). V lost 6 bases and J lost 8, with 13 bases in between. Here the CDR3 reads CASRGSGDGYTF. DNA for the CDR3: TGTGCCAGCAGGGGGTCAGGGGACGGCTACACCTTC.

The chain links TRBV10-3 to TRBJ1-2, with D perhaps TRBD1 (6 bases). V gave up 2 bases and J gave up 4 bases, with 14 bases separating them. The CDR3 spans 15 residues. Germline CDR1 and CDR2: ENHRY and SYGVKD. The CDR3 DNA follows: TGTGCCATCAGTGAGGCGGCGGGGGGCTCCTATGGCTACACCTTC. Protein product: CAISEAAGGSYGYTF.

CDR3: CASSRREGNTEAFF. CDR3 DNA sequence: TGTGCCAGCTCGCGCAGGGAAGGGAACACTGAAGCTTTCTTT. The chain employs TRBV18 and TRBJ1-1, with TRBD1 as a possible D gene (5 bases). CDR3 length equals 14 residues. Trimming removed 6 bases from V and 1 base from J, with 12 bases in between. Germline CDR1 KGHSH, CDR2 LQKENI.

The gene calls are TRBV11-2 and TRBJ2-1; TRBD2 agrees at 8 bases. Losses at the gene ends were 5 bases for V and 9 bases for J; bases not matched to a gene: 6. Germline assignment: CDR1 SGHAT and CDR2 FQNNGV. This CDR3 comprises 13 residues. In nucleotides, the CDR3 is TGTGCCAGCAGCGGCAGCGGGAGAAGTGAGCAGTTCTTC. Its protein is CASSGSGRSEQFF.

The CDR3 DNA reads TGTGCCATCCGGCGGGAGGGTACACTCTACGAGCAGTACTTC. This translates into CAIRREGTLYEQYF. This chain uses TRBV10-3 with TRBJ2-7; 9 bases are shared with TRBD2. V shed 8 bases, J shed 3 bases, and the junction held 8 bases outside the gene matches. The CDR3 sequence is 14 residues long. CDR1 is ENHRY, CDR2 SYGVKD, per germline.

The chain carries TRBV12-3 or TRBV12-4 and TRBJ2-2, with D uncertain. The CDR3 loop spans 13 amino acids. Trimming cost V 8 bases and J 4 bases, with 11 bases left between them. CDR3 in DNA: TGTGCCAGCGAGAGGCAGCTCACCGGGGAGCTGTTTTTT. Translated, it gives CASERQLTGELFF.

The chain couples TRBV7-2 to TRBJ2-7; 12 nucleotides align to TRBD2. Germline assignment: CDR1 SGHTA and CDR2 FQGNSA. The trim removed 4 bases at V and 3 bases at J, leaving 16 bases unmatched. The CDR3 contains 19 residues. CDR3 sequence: CASSYGLAGTSSRFYEQYF. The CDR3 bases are TGTGCCAGCAGCTATGGACTAGCGGGAACCTCTAGTCGCTTCTACGAGCAGTACTTC.

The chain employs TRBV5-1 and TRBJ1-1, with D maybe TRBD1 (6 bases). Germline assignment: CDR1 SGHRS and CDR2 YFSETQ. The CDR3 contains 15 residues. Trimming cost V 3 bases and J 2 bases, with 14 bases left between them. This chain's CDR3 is CASSSTEQGNTEAFF. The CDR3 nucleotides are TGCGCCAGCAGCTCAACCGAACAGGGTAACACTGAAGCTTTCTTT.

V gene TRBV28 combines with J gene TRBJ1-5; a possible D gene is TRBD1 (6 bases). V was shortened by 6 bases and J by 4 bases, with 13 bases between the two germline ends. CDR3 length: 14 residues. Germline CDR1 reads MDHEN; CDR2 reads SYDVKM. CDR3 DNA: TGTGCCAGCAGCCCGGGCGACAGGAATCAGCCCCAGCATTTT. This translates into CASSPGDRNQPQHF.

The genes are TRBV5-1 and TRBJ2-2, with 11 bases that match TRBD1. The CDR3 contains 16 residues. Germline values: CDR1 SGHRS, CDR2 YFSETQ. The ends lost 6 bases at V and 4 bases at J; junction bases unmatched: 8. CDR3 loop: CASTLSGTGGTGELFF. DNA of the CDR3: TGCGCCAGCACTTTATCCGGGACAGGGGGCACCGGGGAGCTGTTTTTT.

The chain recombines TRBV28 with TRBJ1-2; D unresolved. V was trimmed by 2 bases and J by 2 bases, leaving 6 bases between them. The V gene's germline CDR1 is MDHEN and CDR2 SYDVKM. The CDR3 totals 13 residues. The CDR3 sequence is CASSLAGNYGYTF. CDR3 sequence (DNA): TGTGCCAGCAGTTTAGCAGGAAACTATGGCTACACCTTC.

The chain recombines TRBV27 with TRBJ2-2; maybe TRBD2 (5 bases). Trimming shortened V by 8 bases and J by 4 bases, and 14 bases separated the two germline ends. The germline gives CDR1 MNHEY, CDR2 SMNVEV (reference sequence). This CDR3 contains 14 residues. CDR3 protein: CASAFSRGTGELFF. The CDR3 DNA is TGTGCCAGCGCGTTTTCCCGGGGCACCGGGGAGCTGTTTTTT.